This T cell receptor (beta chain) was retrieved from a study of blood T cell repertoires in COVID-19. Whole-study context: Both acute and convalescent COVID-19 samples were obtained from the United States, Italy and Spain. The cDNA or gDNA used as material had been derived from T cells, B-cell-depleted T cells, or PBMCs.

V lost 6 bases, J lost 7 bases, and 13 bases lay in between. The CDR3 loop spans 12 amino acids. Germline values: CDR1 SNHLY, CDR2 FYNNEI. Original analysis: Cell counts per sample came from amplifying reference gene primers. The repertoire was sequenced with immunoSEQ multiplex PCR; TCRdb's copy has only in-frame clones and lacks some. V and J calls and clone size are those listed in that table; D and trimming were worked out from the DNA. The sample lists a few hundred thousand clones, around 88% occurring once. The specimen was peripheral blood. This chain connects TRBV2 to TRBJ2-7; D perhaps matches TRBD2 (7 bases). The receptor comes from a man in his thirties or forties with acute or convalescent COVID-19. This CDR3 is CASRRGPLEQYF. CDR3 sequence (DNA): TGTGCCAGCAGGCGGGGGCCCTTGGAGCAGTACTTC.